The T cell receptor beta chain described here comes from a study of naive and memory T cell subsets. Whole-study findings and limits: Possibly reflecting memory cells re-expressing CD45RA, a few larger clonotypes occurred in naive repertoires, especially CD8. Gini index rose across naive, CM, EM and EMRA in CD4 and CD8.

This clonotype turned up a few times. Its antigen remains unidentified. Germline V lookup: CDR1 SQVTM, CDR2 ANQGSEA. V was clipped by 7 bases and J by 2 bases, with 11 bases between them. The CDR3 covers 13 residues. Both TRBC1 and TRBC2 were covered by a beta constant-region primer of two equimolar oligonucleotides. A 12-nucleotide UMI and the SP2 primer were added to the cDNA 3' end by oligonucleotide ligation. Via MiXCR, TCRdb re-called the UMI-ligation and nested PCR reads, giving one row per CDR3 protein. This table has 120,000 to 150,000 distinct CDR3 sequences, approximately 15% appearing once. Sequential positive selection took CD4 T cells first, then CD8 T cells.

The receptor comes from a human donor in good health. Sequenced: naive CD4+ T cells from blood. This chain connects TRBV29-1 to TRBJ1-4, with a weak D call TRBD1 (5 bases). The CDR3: CSAGRGTNEKLFF. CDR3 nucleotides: TGCAGCGCCGGACGGGGGACTAATGAAAAACTGTTTTTT.